One sample yielded the 24 T cell receptor beta chains listed below, sequenced in a study of T cell responses to AZD1222 COVID-19 vaccine. Profiling relied on immunoSEQ multiplex PCR, and the TCRdb table lists in-frame clones only, not all of them. The sample contains 120,000 or so clones, under 95% of which appear only once. Sequencing was performed on peripheral blood, taken 28 days after the second AZD1222 dose. These receptors all stem from an adult who received the AZD1222 COVID-19 vaccine.

The chain carries TRBV4-3 and TRBJ1-2; weak D call: TRBD1 (5 bases). In germline, CDR1 is LGHNA, CDR2 YSLEER. CDR3 length: 13 residues. Trimming left V 0 bases short and J 5 bases short, with 7 bases between. CDR3 residues: CASSQDPGYGYTF. The CDR3 nucleotides read TGCGCCAGCAGCCAAGATCCAGGGTATGGCTACACCTTC.

The rearrangement uses TRBV19 and TRBJ1-2, with TRBD1 identical over 7 bases. The CDR3 is 14 amino acids. Germline CDR1 reads LNHDA; CDR2 reads SQIVND (reference sequence). V shed 4 bases, J shed 2 bases, and the junction held 4 bases outside the gene matches. The CDR3 protein is CASSTGTANYGYTF. The DNA for the CDR3 is TGTGCCAGTAGTACCGGGACAGCAAACTATGGCTACACCTTC.

The V and J genes are TRBV19 and TRBJ1-1; 7 bases are shared with TRBD1. The CDR3 covers 13 residues. The V segment lost 7 bases and the J segment 3 bases; nucleotides outside the gene matches: 5. Germline V gene sequence: CDR1 LNHDA, CDR2 SQIVND (reference sequence). CDR3 bases: TGTGCCAGTAATGACAGGGCGGACACTGAAGCTTTCTTT. It specifies CASNDRADTEAFF.

The chain employs TRBV7-9 and TRBJ2-1; 8 bases map to TRBD2. Trimming took 5 bases from V and 4 from J; bases not matched to a gene: 7. Germline V CDR1 and CDR2: SEHNR, FQNEAQ (reference sequence). CDR3 length: 15 residues. The CDR3: CASSRDAGGYNEQFF. The CDR3, as DNA: TGTGCCAGCAGCCGGGACGCGGGGGGATACAATGAGCAGTTCTTC.

This chain links TRBV11-2 with TRBJ2-5; D is ambiguous. CDR3 length equals 13 residues. Germline loops: CDR1 SGHAT, CDR2 FQNNGV. V was shortened by 3 bases and J by 1 base, with 6 bases between the two germline ends. The CDR3 loop reads CASSFAGQETQYF. As DNA, the CDR3 is TGTGCCAGCAGCTTCGCCGGCCAAGAGACCCAGTACTTC.

This chain joins TRBV7-9 and TRBJ1-4, with D possibly matching TRBD1 (6 bases). Germline lookup yields CDR1 SEHNR and CDR2 FQNEAQ (reference sequence). The V end was cut by 1 base, the J end by 6 bases, with 9 bases between. This CDR3 comprises 14 residues. CDR3: CASSLGGAHEKLFF. CDR3 coding DNA: TGTGCCAGCAGCTTAGGGGGGGCTCATGAAAAACTGTTTTTT.

The rearrangement joins TRBV2 to TRBJ1-1; no definite D call. V was pared by 5 bases and J by 7 bases, with 11 bases between. In germline, CDR1 is SNHLY, CDR2 FYNNEI. The CDR3 has 12 amino acids. The CDR3, as DNA: TGTGCCAGCAGTCTGTGGGAGAATGAAGCTTTCTTT. It yields the protein CASSLWENEAFF. Full variable domain (rest looked up from reference TRBV2 and TRBJ1-1): EPEVTQTPSHQVTQMGQEVILRCVPISNHLYFYWYRQILGQKVEFLVSFYNNEISEKSEIFDDQFSVERPDGSNFTLKIRSTKLEDSAMYFCASSLWENEAFFGQGTRLTVV.

The genes are TRBV10-3 and TRBJ2-3; 7 nucleotides match TRBD2. This CDR3 has 15 amino acids. CDR1 is ENHRY and CDR2 is SYGVKD in the germline V gene. The V gene end was trimmed by 0 bases and the J gene end by 0 bases; junction bases not matched to a gene: 0. The CDR3 DNA reads TGTGCCATCAGTGAGTCACTAGCGAGCACAGATACGCAGTATTTT. Protein sequence: CAISESLASTDTQYF.

J is TRBJ1-1 and V is TRBV10-3; D is undetermined. Germline loops: CDR1 ENHRY, CDR2 SYGVKD. The CDR3 totals 12 residues. The V end lost 10 bases, the J end lost 1 base, and 10 bases lay between the germline ends. The CDR3 bases are TGTGCCACAATAGGCGGGAACACTGAAGCTTTCTTT. Its translation: CATIGGNTEAFF.

This clone was seen only a few times. The V and J genes are TRBV19 and TRBJ1-2; 8 positions match TRBD1. Germline CDR1 reads LNHDA; CDR2 reads SQIVND (reference sequence). CDR3 length equals 12 residues. V dropped 5 bases and J dropped 7; count of bases not matched to a gene: 3. CDR3 nucleotides: TGTGCCAGTAGTCCACAGGGGGGTGGCTACACCTTC. Its translation: CASSPQGGGYTF. The whole variable domain, filled in from reference TRBV19 and TRBJ1-2, reads DGGITQSPKYLFRKEGQNVTLSCEQNLNHDAMYWYRQDPGQGLRLIYYSQIVNDFQKGDIAEGYSVSREKKESFPLTVTSAQKNPTAFYLCASSPQGGGYTFGSGTRLTVV.

This clone was seen a few times. The genes are TRBV12-3 or TRBV12-4 and TRBJ2-5; perhaps TRBD2 as D (6 bases). This CDR3 spans 13 amino acids. Trimming stripped 3 bases from V and 10 bases from J, with 15 bases between. Here the CDR3 reads CASSLGLKGNQYF. The CDR3 DNA reads TGTGCCAGCAGTTTGGGACTCAAAGGGAACCAGTACTTC.

This clone was detected only once. J is TRBJ1-1 and V is TRBV4-3, with a possible D match to TRBD1 (6 bases). Germline V gene sequence: CDR1 LGHNA, CDR2 YSLEER. This CDR3 is built from 15 residues. The V and J ends lost 0 bases and 2 bases respectively, with 10 bases between them. Here the CDR3 DNA reads TGCGCCAGCAGCCAAGATAGGGGGGGAAACACTGAAGCTTTCTTT. Its protein product is CASSQDRGGNTEAFF.

This sequence joins TRBV6-2 or TRBV6-3 and TRBJ2-2, with a possible D match to TRBD1 (5 bases). Trimming pared 4 bases from V and 2 bases from J, leaving 20 bases between. This CDR3 has 18 amino acids. Germline CDR1 is MNHEY and CDR2 is SVGEGT. This CDR3 reads CASSSTRLQGFNTGELFF. DNA of the CDR3: TGTGCCAGCAGTTCCACAAGGCTGCAGGGATTTAACACCGGGGAGCTGTTTTTT.

The rearrangement uses TRBV18 and TRBJ1-1, with no clear D. The length of the CDR3 is 15 residues. Between the trimmed V and J ends, which lost 6 bases and 0 bases, there was a span of 14 bases. Per the germline V gene, CDR1 is KGHSH and CDR2 is LQKENI. The CDR3 region has the DNA TGTGCCAGCTCGCGAATCGTTCAGGTGAACACTGAAGCTTTCTTT. It is translated as CASSRIVQVNTEAFF. The whole variable domain, remainder taken from reference TRBV18 and TRBJ1-1, is NAGVMQNPRHLVRRRGQEARLRCSPMKGHSHVYWYRQLPEEGLKFMVYLQKENIIDESGMPKERFSAEFPKEGPSILRIQQVVRGDSAAYFCASSRIVQVNTEAFFGQGTRLTVV.

The chain recombines TRBV28 with TRBJ1-6, with D maybe TRBD1 (6 bases). Deletions cut 7 bases from V and 8 bases from J, with 18 bases between. The CDR3 runs to 15 residues. The germline V gene encodes CDR1 MDHEN and CDR2 SYDVKM. The CDR3 reads CASTSGGGIYSPLHF. The CDR3 DNA reads TGTGCCAGCACCTCGGGAGGGGGTATCTATTCACCCCTCCACTTT.

The chain carries TRBV10-3 and TRBJ2-7, with TRBD1 as a possible D gene (5 bases). Trimming shortened V by 6 bases and J by 12 bases, and 24 bases separated the two germline ends. Germline V gene data show CDR1 as ENHRY and CDR2 as SYGVKD. This CDR3 is 14 amino acids long. CDR3 bases: TGTGCCATCAGAGGAGCCATTCAGGGAAGCATACCGTACTTC. As protein: CAIRGAIQGSIPYF.

The chain joins TRBV19 to TRBJ1-5; D remains unclear. This CDR3 comprises 11 residues. Trimming took 3 bases from V and 13 from J, leaving 10 bases between them. Germline V gives CDR1 LNHDA, CDR2 SQIVND (reference sequence). Written as DNA, the CDR3 is TGTGCCAGTAGTATGGGGATCCTACAGCATTTT. This sequence encodes CASSMGILQHF.

The J gene is TRBJ2-3, the V gene TRBV28, with D maybe TRBD2 (6 bases). CDR1 is MDHEN and CDR2 is SYDVKM in the germline V gene. The CDR3 totals 14 residues. Trimming shortened V by 4 bases and J by 2 bases, and 10 bases separated the two germline ends. CDR3 region: CASSSGGITDTQYF. The DNA of the CDR3 is TGTGCCAGCAGTTCCGGGGGAATCACAGATACGCAGTATTTT. The full variable domain, with the rest looked up from reference TRBV28 and TRBJ2-3, is DVKVTQSSRYLVKRTGEKVFLECVQDMDHENMFWYRQDPGLGLRLIYFSYDVKMKEKGDIPEGYSVSREKKERFSLILESASTNQTSMYLCASSSGGITDTQYFGPGTRLTVL.

The chain employs TRBV11-2 and TRBJ2-5, with no clear D. CDR1 SGHAT and CDR2 FQNNGV come from the germline V gene. The CDR3 contains 13 residues. Trimming shortened V by 4 bases and J by 2 bases, and 8 bases separated the two germline ends. CDR3 in DNA: TGTGCCAGCAGCTCCAAGTTACAAGAGACCCAGTACTTC. Protein product: CASSSKLQETQYF.

J is TRBJ2-5 and V is TRBV10-3; D gene ambiguous. CDR1 and CDR2 from the germline V gene are ENHRY and SYGVKD. Trimming cost V 6 bases and J 4 bases, with 15 bases left between them. There are 14 residues in the CDR3. This CDR3 is CAIRGPLPGETQYF. The CDR3 DNA follows: TGTGCCATCAGAGGACCCCTTCCGGGAGAGACCCAGTACTTC.

The chain links TRBV19 to TRBJ1-2; D remains ambiguous. The germline CDR1 and CDR2 sequences are LNHDA and SQIVND (reference sequence). The V end lost 3 bases, the J end lost 7 bases, and 12 bases lay between the germline ends. CDR3 length: 13 amino acids. CDR3 amino acids: CASSMAGAGGYTF. The CDR3 DNA reads as TGTGCCAGTAGTATGGCAGGAGCTGGTGGCTACACCTTC. The variable domain in full, with the rest retrieved from reference TRBV19 and TRBJ1-2, is DGGITQSPKYLFRKEGQNVTLSCEQNLNHDAMYWYRQDPGQGLRLIYYSQIVNDFQKGDIAEGYSVSREKKESFPLTVTSAQKNPTAFYLCASSMAGAGGYTFGSGTRLTVV.

This clone occurred once. The chain employs TRBV27 and TRBJ2-5; 9 bases align to TRBD1. Losses at the gene ends were 8 bases for V and 5 bases for J; bases not matched to a gene: 12. CDR1 and CDR2 (germline): MNHEY, SMNVEV (reference sequence). The CDR3 is made up of 15 amino acids. CDR3 nucleotide sequence: TGTGCCAGCGGACCGACAGGGGGAGGAGGGGAGACCCAGTACTTC. This gives the protein CASGPTGGGGETQYF.

V is TRBV5-1 and J is TRBJ2-7, with TRBD1 matching 8 bases. The CDR3 is made up of 16 amino acids. V lost 0 bases to trimming and J lost 3 bases; unmatched junction nucleotides: 8. Germline V gene sequence: CDR1 SGHRS, CDR2 YFSETQ. The CDR3 sequence is CASSLGGQGKNYEQYF. The CDR3 DNA is TGCGCCAGCAGCTTGGGAGGACAGGGAAAGAACTACGAGCAGTACTTC.

To note about this clone: One end of the junction varies from germline; a read error may be responsible. The genes are TRBV7-7 and TRBJ2-2; possibly TRBD2 for D (6 bases). The CDR3 is 16 residues long. Germline lookup yields CDR1 SSHAT and CDR2 FNYEAQ (reference sequence). The CDR3 sequence: CASSPGTQDYTGELFF. In DNA form, the CDR3 reads TGTGCTAGCAGCCCCGGGACTCAAGACTACACCGGGGAGCTGTTTTTT.